The source of this T cell receptor beta chain is a study of CD8 T cells in Susac syndrome. The V gene's germline CDR1 is SGHVS and CDR2 FNYEAQ. V was cut by 2 bases and J by 0 bases, with 14 bases left in between. CDR3 length: 16 residues. With respect to this clonotype: As yet, its antigen is unknown.

Whole-study findings and limits: The authors acknowledged that their TCR sequencing and HLA analysis involved a relatively small number of individuals.

An input of about 0.5 to 1 ug of RNA was subjected to reverse transcription using random hexamers. Coverage of TCR beta CDR3 amplification by immunoSEQ multiplex PCR extended to 54 Vbeta and 13 Jbeta. A single record per CDR3 protein comes from TCRdb applying MiXCR to the immunoSEQ multiplex PCR reads. The sample carries about 290,000 distinct CDR3 sequences, about 89% recorded once. Sequences were obtained from CD8+ T cells from PBMCs. The V call is TRBV7-6, the J call TRBJ2-7, with D possibly being TRBD1 (6 bases). The source of this sequence is a human donor with multiple sclerosis. Here the CDR3 reads CASSLNVADSSYEQYF. In nucleotides, the CDR3 is TGTGCCAGCAGCTTAAACGTCGCGGACAGCTCCTACGAGCAGTACTTC.